These 30 T cell receptor beta chains originate from one sample sequenced in a study of T-cell reconstitution after alpha-beta-depleted transplantation in children. Preparation of the TCRbeta library used unique molecular identifiers. In TCRdb, the PCR reads were re-called with MiXCR into one record per CDR3 protein. Of around 370,000 distinct CDR3 sequences in the sample, 10% to 13% were seen once. The sequencing used PBMCs from the stem cell graft donor, collected from the stem cell graft. All receptors derive from a human donor who donated a stem cell graft to a child with acute lymphoblastic leukemia.

This clonotype was counted between two and nine times. This sequence joins TRBV5-1 and TRBJ2-1; 7 bases are shared with TRBD1. Trimming removed 0 bases from V and 5 bases from J; junction bases left unmatched: 14. The CDR3 is made up of 18 amino acids. Germline CDR1 and CDR2: SGHRS and YFSETQ. DNA of the CDR3: TGCGCCAGCAGCTTGGCCCTCTTCGTTGGACAGGCTAACAATGAGCAGTTCTTC. Its protein is CASSLALFVGQANNEQFF.

Many counts were recorded for this clonotype. The chain recombines TRBV5-1 with TRBJ1-2, with D possibly matching TRBD1 (5 bases). Deletions cut 4 bases from V and 6 bases from J, with 10 bases between. CDR3 size: 12 residues. CDR1 is SGHRS, CDR2 YFSETQ, per germline. For the CDR3, the DNA is TGCGCCAGCAGCCCCAGGGAAAATGGCTACACCTTC. Translating gives CASSPRENGYTF.

This clonotype was counted a few times. The rearrangement joins TRBV4-2 to TRBJ2-7, with 10 bases aligning to TRBD2. After removal of 3 bases from V and 2 bases from J, the junction contained 7 bases not matched to a gene. CDR1 is LGHNA and CDR2 is YNFKEQ in the germline V gene. CDR3 length: 16 residues. Written as DNA, the CDR3 is TGTGCCAGCAGCCAGCAGGCTAGCGGGAGCCCCTACGAGCAGTACTTC. Translating it yields CASSQQASGSPYEQYF.

This clonotype showed up just a few times. This sequence joins TRBV5-1 and TRBJ1-1, with D perhaps matching TRBD1 (5 bases). The CDR3 has 13 residues. V was pared by 5 bases and J by 8 bases, with 16 bases between. CDR1 and CDR2 from the germline V gene are SGHRS and YFSETQ. CDR3 amino acids: CASRRGSLPEAFF. CDR3 in DNA: TGCGCCAGCAGACGGGGGTCCCTCCCCGAAGCTTTCTTT.

There are a few counts of this clonotype. V gene TRBV28 combines with J gene TRBJ2-3; D not certain. Germline V gene data show CDR1 as MDHEN and CDR2 as SYDVKM. The CDR3 has 15 amino acids. The V and J ends lost 2 bases and 4 bases respectively, with 13 bases between them. Here the CDR3 reads CASSLPRHGSDTQYF. CDR3 nucleotide sequence: TGTGCCAGCAGTTTACCCCGCCACGGCTCAGATACGCAGTATTTT.

The chain employs TRBV4-1 and TRBJ1-6; D is uncertain. Germline V lookup: CDR1 MGHRA, CDR2 YSYEKL. Trimming removed 1 base from V and 0 bases from J, with 10 bases in between. The CDR3 is 17 residues long. CDR3 nucleotide sequence: TGCGCCAGCAGCCAAGGGGAGGGCAGCTCCTATAATTCACCCCTCCACTTT. Its translation: CASSQGEGSSYNSPLHF.

The chain couples TRBV5-4 to TRBJ2-7; a weak D match, TRBD2 (8 bases). This CDR3 has 19 amino acids. Germline V gene lookup returns CDR1 SGHNT and CDR2 YYREEE (reference sequence). V lost 2 bases to trimming and J lost 0 bases, with 24 bases between them. The CDR3 nucleotides are TGTGCCAGCAGCTTAAGGGGGCTGGGTAGCGGGGCCCCCTCCTACGAGCAGTACTTC. Protein: CASSLRGLGSGAPSYEQYF.

This clonotype was detected ten times or more. The chain employs TRBV7-3 and TRBJ2-1; 11 bases fit TRBD2. The CDR3 extends over 16 amino acids. Per germline, CDR1 SGHTA and CDR2 FQGTGA. Trimming cost V 5 bases and J 0 bases; bases outside gene matches: 3. Here the CDR3 reads CASSPGLAGSYNEQFF. In DNA form, the CDR3 reads TGTGCCAGCAGCCCCGGACTAGCGGGCTCCTACAATGAGCAGTTCTTC.

This clonotype turned up a few times. CDR3 protein: CSARGTSGFSGELFF. In nucleotides, the CDR3 is TGCAGTGCTAGAGGGACTAGCGGGTTTTCCGGGGAGCTGTTTTTT. The genes are TRBV20-1 and TRBJ2-2; TRBD2 matches 11 bases. The CDR3 covers 15 residues. The V gene end was trimmed by 1 base and the J gene end by 6 bases; junction bases not matched to a gene: 4. Germline V gives CDR1 DFQATT, CDR2 SNEGSKA (reference sequence).

In its sample, this clonotype was seen many times. V gene TRBV7-9 combines with J gene TRBJ2-1; TRBD1 aligns across 9 bases. CDR1 and CDR2 from the germline V gene are SEHNR and FQNEAQ (reference sequence). V lost 5 bases and J lost 0; bases outside the gene matches: 8. This CDR3 region has 17 residues. The chain's CDR3 is CASSTRAGQGSYNEQFF. CDR3 in DNA: TGTGCCAGCAGCACTAGGGCGGGACAGGGCTCCTACAATGAGCAGTTCTTC.

In its sample, this clonotype was seen a few times. The chain employs TRBV4-1 and TRBJ2-2; TRBD1 agrees at 11 bases. The CDR3 runs to 19 residues. Germline trimming cut 1 base from V and 4 bases from J; bases unmatched to any gene: 11. From germline, CDR1 is MGHRA and CDR2 YSYEKL. This CDR3 reads CASSQVLARTGGRTGELFF. CDR3 DNA: TGCGCCAGCAGCCAAGTCCTAGCCAGGACAGGGGGCCGCACCGGGGAGCTGTTTTTT.

This clonotype was detected ten times or more. The CDR3 sequence: CSSGTAPSTDTQYF. For the CDR3, the DNA is TGCAGTTCCGGGACCGCGCCTAGCACAGATACGCAGTATTTT. The chain joins TRBV20-1 to TRBJ2-3, with D perhaps assigned TRBD1 or TRBD2 (5 bases each). Trimming left V 8 bases short and J 0 bases short, with 15 bases between. This CDR3 region has 14 residues. Germline values: CDR1 DFQATT, CDR2 SNEGSKA (reference sequence).

This chain joins TRBV27 and TRBJ2-3; 10 bases line up with TRBD2. Germline values: CDR1 MNHEY, CDR2 SMNVEV (reference sequence). V was pared by 5 bases and J by 4 bases, with 15 bases of the junction left unmatched. The CDR3 contains 18 residues. The CDR3 loop is CASSPRPPGAGGSDTQYF. CDR3 in DNA: TGTGCCAGCAGTCCACGACCACCTGGAGCGGGAGGGTCAGATACGCAGTATTTT.

In this sample, this clonotype turned up a few times. The chain recombines TRBV12-3 or TRBV12-4 with TRBJ2-3, with D perhaps matching TRBD1 (6 bases). V was trimmed by 4 bases and J by 2 bases, leaving 19 bases between them. The CDR3 is made up of 17 amino acids. CDR3 bases: TGTGCCAGCAGTTCCGAGGGGGACCCGATGTTCACAGATACGCAGTATTTT. Translated: CASSSEGDPMFTDTQYF.

This clonotype appeared many times. The chain links TRBV6-2 or TRBV6-3 to TRBJ2-1; 7 nucleotides line up with TRBD2. Unmatched junction bases numbered 17, after V lost 6 bases and J lost 9 bases. The CDR3 loop spans 16 amino acids. Germline V lookup: CDR1 MNHEY, CDR2 SVGEGT. DNA for the CDR3: TGTGCCAGCAGGCTTCGCGGGGAGGGCCAGGAAAGTGAGCAGTTCTTC. This translates into CASRLRGEGQESEQFF.

The chain links TRBV2 to TRBJ1-2, with a weak D call TRBD1 (5 bases). This CDR3 contains 12 residues. Trimming took 3 bases from V and 4 from J, leaving 6 bases between them. Germline CDR1 is SNHLY and CDR2 is FYNNEI. The CDR3 sequence is CASSETAYGYTF. CDR3 DNA sequence: TGTGCCAGCAGTGAGACAGCCTATGGCTACACCTTC.

The rearrangement links TRBV11-2 to TRBJ2-2; perhaps TRBD2 as D (6 bases). The CDR3 runs 16 residues. The V end was cut by 2 bases, the J end by 7 bases, with 17 bases between. The germline V gene has CDR1 SGHAT and CDR2 FQNNGV. CDR3 loop: CASSLLPGASIGELFF. The DNA of the CDR3 is TGTGCCAGCAGCTTACTTCCGGGAGCTTCGATCGGGGAGCTGTTTTTT.

A few counts support this clonotype. The gene calls are TRBV20-1 and TRBJ2-7; TRBD2 might be the D (6 bases). CDR1 and CDR2 (germline): DFQATT, SNEGSKA (reference sequence). V dropped 0 bases and J dropped 3 bases, with 9 bases sitting between them. The CDR3 has 13 residues. The CDR3 region is CSARDGGLYEQYF. The CDR3 bases are TGCAGTGCTAGAGATGGGGGACTCTACGAGCAGTACTTC.

This clonotype was detected a few times. This chain joins TRBV3-1 and TRBJ2-1; 7 nucleotides line up with TRBD2. J lost 12 bases, V lost 4 bases, and 12 bases had no gene match. The CDR3 runs 14 residues. Germline V lookup: CDR1 LGHDT, CDR2 YNNKEL (reference sequence). The CDR3 nucleotides are TGTGCCAGCAGCCCGCATCGGGCGGGAGAGGGGCAGTTCTTC. Residues: CASSPHRAGEGQFF.

This clonotype was detected a few times. The chain recombines TRBV6-5 with TRBJ2-3, with 10 bases fitting TRBD2. The germline gives CDR1 MNHEY, CDR2 SVGAGI. The CDR3 is made up of 13 amino acids. The V segment lost 4 bases and the J segment 8 bases; nucleotides outside the gene matches: 3. This CDR3 reads CASSLRTSGTQYF. CDR3 DNA: TGTGCCAGCAGTTTACGGACTAGCGGTACGCAGTATTTT.

This clonotype was observed many times. V usage is TRBV7-3 and J usage is TRBJ2-7, with 9 bases identical to TRBD1. The CDR3 contains 15 residues. The V gene end was trimmed by 5 bases and the J gene end by 3 bases; junction bases not matched to a gene: 8. In germline, CDR1 is SGHTA, CDR2 FQGTGA. The CDR3 here is CASSQDRGSIYEQYF. Here the CDR3 DNA reads TGTGCCAGCAGCCAGGACAGGGGTAGTATCTACGAGCAGTACTTC.

At least ten counts were recorded for this clonotype. The CDR3 loop reads CASSPGPNSYEQYF. In DNA form, the CDR3 reads TGTGCCAGCAGTCCGGGACCGAATTCCTACGAGCAGTACTTC. This rearrangement joins TRBV6-1 to TRBJ2-7; either TRBD1 or TRBD2 may fit D (5 bases each). There are 14 residues in the CDR3. V was shortened by 5 bases and J by 1 base, with 12 bases between the two germline ends. CDR1 is MNHNS, CDR2 SASEGT, per germline.

In this sample, this clonotype turned up a few times. The rearrangement links TRBV6-2 or TRBV6-3 to TRBJ2-2; D is perhaps TRBD1 (6 bases). CDR3 size: 13 residues. With 10 bases removed from V and 6 bases from J, the gap between germline ends came to 15 bases. From germline, CDR1 is MNHEY and CDR2 SVGEGT. The chain's CDR3 is CATSGTLAGELFF. The CDR3 nucleotides read TGTGCCACATCCGGGACACTGGCCGGGGAGCTGTTTTTT.

This clonotype was detected ten times or more. The J gene is TRBJ2-1, the V gene TRBV4-1; 8 nucleotides match TRBD1. The CDR3 has 13 amino acids. The ends lost 0 bases at V and 10 bases at J; junction bases unmatched: 2. CDR1 and CDR2 (germline): MGHRA, YSYEKL. The CDR3 spells CASSQDWDREQFF. DNA for the CDR3: TGCGCCAGCAGCCAAGATTGGGACAGGGAGCAGTTCTTC.

The V gene is TRBV27, the J gene TRBJ2-1; 10 bases are a match to TRBD2. CDR3 length equals 16 residues. In germline, CDR1 is MNHEY, CDR2 SMNVEV (reference sequence). After removal of 3 bases from V and 10 bases from J, the junction contained 12 bases not matched to a gene. CDR3 sequence reads: CASSFSPSGRALEQFF. The CDR3, as DNA: TGTGCCAGCAGTTTCAGTCCCAGCGGGAGGGCCTTAGAGCAGTTCTTC.

The sample holds many counts of this clonotype. This rearrangement joins TRBV12-3 or TRBV12-4 to TRBJ2-1, with 12 nucleotides matching TRBD2. The CDR3 totals 15 residues. J gave up 7 bases and V 6 bases, and 7 bases lay outside the gene matches. CDR3 protein: CASRATSGSHNEQFF. In nucleotides, the CDR3 is TGTGCCAGCAGGGCGACTAGCGGGAGTCATAATGAGCAGTTCTTC.

The chain employs TRBV20-1 and TRBJ2-1, with TRBD2 identical over 8 bases. CDR3 size: 15 residues. After removal of 0 bases from V and 10 bases from J, the junction contained 11 bases not matched to a gene. Germline lookup yields CDR1 DFQATT and CDR2 SNEGSKA (reference sequence). For the CDR3, the DNA is TGCAGTGCTAGAGATCTTCTCCTAGCGGGCGGGGAGCAGTTCTTC. It codes for CSARDLLLAGGEQFF.

This clonotype was seen a few times. This chain uses TRBV7-9 with TRBJ2-5; the match to TRBD2 covers 7 bases. CDR3 size: 14 residues. V lost 5 bases to trimming and J lost 5 bases; unmatched junction nucleotides: 8. Germline V CDR1 and CDR2: SEHNR, FQNEAQ (reference sequence). CDR3 residues: CASSPGLGGETQYF. CDR3 DNA sequence: TGTGCCAGCAGCCCGGGACTGGGGGGGGAGACCCAGTACTTC.

V and J are TRBV12-3 or TRBV12-4 and TRBJ2-1; no firm D call. This CDR3 region has 15 residues. Trimming took 3 bases from V and 4 from J, leaving 13 bases between them. The CDR3 region is CASSFRAELYNEQFF. CDR3 in DNA: TGTGCCAGCAGTTTTCGCGCGGAACTATACAATGAGCAGTTCTTC.

This clonotype has at least ten counts. The V and J genes are TRBV7-9 and TRBJ1-4; 8 bases are a match to TRBD1. CDR1 is SEHNR and CDR2 is FQNEAQ in the germline V gene (reference sequence). The CDR3 runs 13 residues. Germline trimming cut 5 bases from V and 8 bases from J; bases unmatched to any gene: 4. This CDR3 is CASSPRGREKLFF. The CDR3 DNA reads TGTGCCAGCAGCCCCAGGGGGCGAGAAAAACTGTTTTTT.